This passage covers 5 T cell receptor beta chains from one sample sequenced in a study of blood T cell repertoires in COVID-19. The method was immunoSEQ multiplex PCR; TCRdb's version includes in-frame clones alone and lacks a portion of them. The sample has 250,000 or so clones, more than 75% seen once. The sequencing input was PBMCs or T cells enriched from blood (not recorded which). Source of these receptors: a woman between 50 and 59 years old who had recovered from COVID-19.

The chain links TRBV6-5 to TRBJ2-7, with unresolved D. The CDR3 extends over 13 amino acids. Germline loops: CDR1 MNHEY, CDR2 SVGAGI. V dropped 0 bases and J dropped 3 bases, with 6 bases sitting between them. CDR3 in amino acids: CASSYSNLYEQYF. CDR3 coding DNA: TGTGCCAGCAGTTACTCTAATCTCTACGAGCAGTACTTC.

V gene TRBV29-1 combines with J gene TRBJ1-1; no firm D call. The germline CDR1 and CDR2 sequences are SQVTM and ANQGSEA. The CDR3 is 12 residues long. V lost 4 bases to trimming and J lost 4 bases, with 10 bases between them. In DNA, the CDR3 is TGCAGCGTTGTGTTGGCGGGCACTGAAGCTTTCTTT. Amino acids: CSVVLAGTEAFF. Combining the CDR3 with reference TRBV29-1 and TRBJ1-1 gives the whole variable domain SAVISQKPSRDICQRGTSLTIQCQVDSQVTMMFWYRQQPGQSLTLIATANQGSEATYESGFVIDKFPISRPNLTFSTLTVSNMSPEDSSIYLCSVVLAGTEAFFGQGTRLTVV.

The V and J genes are TRBV3-1 (or the pseudogene TRBV3-2) and TRBJ1-4; TRBD1 is a possible D gene (6 bases). The CDR3 sequence is 14 residues long. The germline V gene has CDR1 LGHDT and CDR2 YNNKEL (reference sequence). V was shortened by 6 bases and J by 7 bases, with 15 bases between the two germline ends. CDR3 nucleotides: TGTGCCAGCAGTTTCGGGGGGGCCGGTGAAAAACTGTTTTTT. Its translation is CASSFGGAGEKLFF.

The rearrangement joins TRBV6-5 to TRBJ1-1; D may be TRBD1 (6 bases). V lost 6 bases, J lost 6 bases, and 14 bases lay in between. From germline, CDR1 is MNHEY and CDR2 SVGAGI. This CDR3 is 13 amino acids long. This chain's CDR3 is CASSNQGRAEAFF. The CDR3 nucleotides read TGTGCCAGCAGCAATCAGGGGAGGGCTGAAGCTTTCTTT.

The rearrangement joins TRBV15 to TRBJ2-3, with 7 bases fitting TRBD2. Germline V gene sequence: CDR1 LNHNV, CDR2 YYDKDF (reference sequence). The CDR3 is made up of 18 amino acids. The V segment lost 3 bases and the J segment 6 bases; nucleotides outside the gene matches: 18. CDR3 in DNA: TGTGCCACCAGCAGGGCCCTAGCGGTGCGGAGTGGGGAGGATACGCAGTATTTT. Translating gives CATSRALAVRSGEDTQYF.